A selection of T cell receptor beta chains follows, all from one sample in a study of cytomegalovirus exposure and HLA in healthy donors. Method: immunoSEQ multiplex PCR; TCRdb's copy keeps in-frame clones and lacks some. The profile shows 100,000 or so clones, 63% of them singletons. The sequenced sample was PBMCs. The source is a woman in her twenties or thirties in good health and CMV-seronegative. CDR3s include the opening cysteine and the closing phenylalanine or tryptophan.

j_call v_call cdr3_aa
TRBJ2-1 TRBV7-2 CASSLGTAPRPFF
TRBJ2-5 TRBV5-1 CASSSGQETQYF
TRBJ1-1 TRBV6-4 CASRQGRNTEAFF
TRBJ2-7 TRBV4-2 CASSQEPLPLAAYEQYF
TRBJ1-1 TRBV19 CASNPIDRGNTEAFF
TRBJ1-1 TRBV9 CASSVAGRENTEAFF
TRBJ2-7 TRBV29-1 CSVGVLTGGSYEQYF
TRBJ2-7 TRBV9 CASSVGFGSPSEQYF
TRBJ1-3 TRBV27 CASRPAGTSSGNTIYF
TRBJ2-2 TRBV6-5 CASSYGAGPKELFF
TRBJ2-3 TRBV5-6 CASSLLAGGPMGDTQYF
TRBJ2-7 TRBV4-2 CASSQTPISGQFSYEQYF
TRBJ1-1 TRBV15 CATSNYRSEAFF
TRBJ1-1 TRBV7-9 CASSEIRAFF
TRBJ2-2 TRBV5-1 CASSYSPGTRTDGELFF
TRBJ2-2 TRBV9 CASSRGRQSGELFF
TRBJ1-3 TRBV15 CATTPQGGQSSFLDTIYF
TRBJ1-4 TRBV15 CATSRDFGTGREKLFF
TRBJ2-2 TRBV6-6 CASSYTPLSGELFF
TRBJ2-5 TRBV9 CASSVGGPQETQYF
TRBJ2-7 TRBV10-3 CAISAATGDYEQYF
TRBJ1-1 TRBV6-1 CASSELRGLGGTEAFF
TRBJ1-2 TRBV29-1 CSARQGTNYGYTF
TRBJ2-3 TRBV2 CASSEDGRWTDTQYF
TRBJ2-7 TRBV28 CASSLGTLRREQYF
TRBJ2-7 TRBV6-5 CASSYMGRLSEQYF
TRBJ1-1 TRBV18 CASSPNQGLNTEAFF
TRBJ2-7 TRBV4-1 CASSQDLSGLASGEQYF
TRBJ2-1 TRBV5-1 CASSRNSGGYSYNEQFF
TRBJ2-2 TRBV5-1 CASSSGLAGPGELFF
TRBJ1-1 TRBV27 CASEKPEGFGLNTEAFF
TRBJ2-1 TRBV28 CASSLSGRGEQFF
TRBJ2-5 TRBV6-5 CASSSDRGQTQYF
TRBJ1-1 TRBV10-3 CAIREGLISAEAFF
TRBJ1-1 TRBV9 CASSVHIENTEAFF
TRBJ1-5 TRBV25-1 CASSEKYSPQPQHF
TRBJ1-1 TRBV4-2 CASSQGGGNTEAFF
TRBJ2-1 TRBV20-1 CSAREDWEWFF